This T cell receptor beta chain came from a study of blood T cell repertoires in COVID-19. Only in-frame clones appear in the TCRdb table, and some are missing; sequencing was by immunoSEQ multiplex PCR. The sample holds approximately 200,000 clones, 85% to 90% seen once. The CDR3 consists of 16 residues. V was cut by 6 bases and J by 0 bases, with 18 bases left in between. Germline V gene sequence: CDR1 MDHEN, CDR2 SYDVKM. The source of this sequence is a man aged 25-45 years with COVID-19, enrolled during active disease. Input material: peripheral blood. The V gene is TRBV28, the J gene TRBJ2-7; a possible D gene is TRBD1 (6 bases). The CDR3 DNA follows: TGTGCCAGCAGCATTGCGCAGGGGCCTCTCTCCTACGAGCAGTACTTC. Amino acid sequence: CASSIAQGPLSYEQYF.